These 32 T cell receptor beta chains came from one sample sequenced in a study of CD8+CD57+ T cells in acquired aplastic anemia. In patients chosen for sequencing, flow cytometry had shown CD8+CD57+ cell expansion. TCR beta VDJ and CDR3 profiles were obtained from a genomic DNA template. TCRdb independently ran MiXCR on the reads; one entry per CDR3 protein. Of roughly 240,000 distinct CDR3 sequences in the sample, 40% to 50% were seen once. Material for sequencing was sorted CD4+, CD8+, or CD8+CD57+ T cells (not recorded which) from PBMCs. All receptors derive from a human donor with aplastic anemia.

J is TRBJ1-5 and V is TRBV30; maybe TRBD1 (5 bases). Germline V gene data show CDR1 as GTSNPN and CDR2 as SVGIG (reference sequence). Trimming left V 8 bases short and J 9 bases short, with 20 bases between. CDR3 length: 13 residues. CDR3 region: CAGADSVEGPQHF. DNA of the CDR3: TGTGCCGGAGCAGACAGCGTCGAGGGGCCCCAGCATTTT.

This sequence joins TRBV10-3 and TRBJ1-2; 9 bases align to TRBD1. This CDR3 is built from 15 residues. Looked up from germline, CDR1 is ENHRY and CDR2 is SYGVKD. Losses at the gene ends were 4 bases for V and 4 bases for J; bases not matched to a gene: 7. CDR3 sequence reads: CAISGGTGSGYGYTF. Here the CDR3 DNA reads TGTGCCATCAGTGGAGGGACAGGGAGCGGCTATGGCTACACCTTC.

V gene TRBV20-1 combines with J gene TRBJ1-5, with 8 bases matching TRBD1. Germline CDR1 DFQATT, CDR2 SNEGSKA (reference sequence). With 0 bases clipped from V and 2 bases from J, the junction kept 12 bases outside the gene matches. This CDR3 is built from 18 residues. As DNA, the CDR3 is TGCAGTGCTAGAGATCTGAAGGGGGACAGGCTCCGCAATCAGCCCCAGCATTTT. Its translation: CSARDLKGDRLRNQPQHF.

Details on this clonotype: The junction differs from germline at one of its ends, possibly a read error. DNA for the CDR3: TGTGCCAGCATCCAATCCAACAATGAGCGGTCCTTC. It is translated as CASIQSNNERSF. The rearrangement links TRBV7-9 to TRBJ2-1; possibly TRBD2 for D (5 bases). Per germline, CDR1 SEHNR and CDR2 FQNEAQ (reference sequence). The CDR3 consists of 12 residues.

This clonotype occurred many times. The CDR3 DNA sequence: TGTGCCAGCAGCAAATGGACAGGAGGGCAGCCCCAGCATTTT. The encoded protein is CASSKWTGGQPQHF. This sequence joins TRBV12-3 or TRBV12-4 and TRBJ1-5, with TRBD1 identical over 7 bases. CDR3 length: 14 amino acids. Trimming removed 6 bases from V and 7 bases from J; junction bases left unmatched: 9.

The gene calls are TRBV30 and TRBJ1-1, with 7 bases matching TRBD1. CDR1 and CDR2 from the germline V gene are GTSNPN and SVGIG (reference sequence). V shed 5 bases, J shed 0 bases, and the junction held 0 bases outside the gene matches. This CDR3 region has 12 residues. CDR3 residues: CAWGQVNTEAFF. The CDR3 bases are TGTGCCTGGGGACAGGTGAACACTGAAGCTTTCTTT.

This clonotype was counted many times. This sequence joins TRBV9 and TRBJ1-5; TRBD1 might be the D (5 bases). Trimming took off 4 bases at V and 0 bases at J, with 11 bases between the two ends. The CDR3 extends over 15 amino acids. CDR1 is SGDLS and CDR2 is YYNGEE in the germline V gene. CDR3 region: CASSPGTGSNQPQHF. In nucleotides, the CDR3 is TGTGCCAGCAGCCCTGGGACGGGTAGCAATCAGCCCCAGCATTTT. Based on the CDR3 plus reference TRBV9 and TRBJ1-5, the full variable domain is DSGVTQTPKHLITATGQRVTLRCSPRSGDLSVYWYQQSLDQGLQFLIQYYNGEERAKGNILERFSAQQFPDLHSELNLSSLELGDSALYFCASSPGTGSNQPQHFGDGTRLSIL.

This clonotype was detected ten times or more. The chain couples TRBV4-1 to TRBJ1-1; TRBD1 matches at 9 bases. The length of the CDR3 is 15 residues. J gave up 1 base and V 5 bases, and 5 bases lay outside the gene matches. Per the germline V gene, CDR1 is MGHRA and CDR2 is YSYEKL. For the CDR3, the DNA is TGCGCCAGCAGCGACAGGGGGTTGAGGAACACTGAAGCTTTCTTT. This gives the protein CASSDRGLRNTEAFF.

This clonotype was seen at least ten times. The V gene is TRBV9, the J gene TRBJ2-1; 9 bases are a match to TRBD2. V shed 4 bases, J shed 10 bases, and the junction held 15 bases outside the gene matches. Per germline, CDR1 SGDLS and CDR2 YYNGEE. This CDR3 region has 16 residues. The CDR3 spells CASSPRASGGWEEQFF. In nucleotides, the CDR3 is TGTGCCAGCAGCCCCAGGGCCAGCGGGGGGTGGGAGGAGCAGTTCTTC.

The chain recombines TRBV7-9 with TRBJ1-6; weak D call: TRBD1 (6 bases). The CDR3 runs to 17 residues. The V gene lost 0 bases and the J gene lost 9 bases, with 18 bases spanning the gap. Germline V gives CDR1 SEHNR, CDR2 FQNEAQ (reference sequence). As DNA, the CDR3 is TGTGCCAGCAGCTTAGCCCAGCGGGGGGGGGCCGCTTCACCCCTCCACTTT. The encoded protein is CASSLAQRGGAASPLHF.

At least ten counts were recorded for this clonotype. The chain recombines TRBV5-6 with TRBJ1-2; D remains unclear. CDR1 is SGHDT, CDR2 YYEEEE, per germline. CDR3 length equals 11 residues. Trimming left V 2 bases short and J 6 bases short, with 5 bases between. DNA of the CDR3: TGTGCCAGCAGCTTAGCACATGGCTACACCTTC. This sequence encodes CASSLAHGYTF. Together with reference TRBV5-6 and TRBJ1-2, the CDR3 gives the full variable domain: DAGVTQSPTHLIKTRGQQVTLRCSPKSGHDTVSWYQQALGQGPQFIFQYYEEEERQRGNFPDRFSGHQFPNYSSELNVNALLLGDSALYLCASSLAHGYTFGSGTRLTVV.

Concerning this clonotype itself: A read error may explain this, as a much larger clone is one base away. The chain is built from TRBV6-1 and TRBJ1-2; 10 nucleotides match TRBD1. Per the germline V gene, CDR1 is MNHNS and CDR2 is SASEGT. There are 13 residues in the CDR3. In DNA form, the CDR3 reads TGTGCCATCAGTGGCGGGACAGGGGACGGCTACACCTTC. It specifies CAISGGTGDGYTF.

The table lists this clonotype with many counts. The chain is built from TRBV7-8 and TRBJ2-2; 10 nucleotides match TRBD1. Germline V gives CDR1 SGHVS, CDR2 FQNEAQ. This CDR3 has 15 residues. Trimming took 5 bases from V and 4 from J; bases not matched to a gene: 4. The CDR3 loop is CASSPGTGVTGELFF. CDR3 sequence (DNA): TGTGCCAGCAGCCCGGGGACAGGGGTCACCGGGGAGCTGTTTTTT.

The chain couples TRBV10-3 to TRBJ1-5; TRBD1 is a possible D gene (5 bases). Deletions cut 0 bases from V and 0 bases from J, with 9 bases between. From germline, CDR1 is ENHRY and CDR2 SYGVKD. CDR3 length equals 16 residues. In DNA, the CDR3 is TGTGCCATCAGTGAGTCGGGGCCAGATAGCAATCAGCCCCAGCATTTT. Residues: CAISESGPDSNQPQHF.

CDR3 DNA sequence: TGTGCCAGCAGCTTCGCGGCTAACTATGGCTACACCTTC. Its protein product is CASSFAANYGYTF. J is TRBJ1-2 and V is TRBV5-4; D call uncertain. Trimming removed 2 bases at V and 0 bases at J, with 5 bases between. Germline V gives CDR1 SGHNT, CDR2 YYREEE (reference sequence). The CDR3 is 13 residues long.

The gene calls are TRBV2 and TRBJ2-3, with a possible D match to TRBD2 (6 bases). Per the germline V gene, CDR1 is SNHLY and CDR2 is FYNNEI. Trimming removed 5 bases at V and 2 bases at J, with 20 bases between. The CDR3 covers 17 residues. The CDR3 DNA reads as TGTGCCAGCAGTAGGACGAACACCGGGGGAGACACAGATACGCAGTATTTT. This translates into CASSRTNTGGDTDTQYF.

This clonotype was counted between two and nine times. V is TRBV30 and J is TRBJ2-7, with 7 bases that match TRBD1. Germline V lookup: CDR1 GTSNPN, CDR2 SVGIG (reference sequence). The CDR3 runs 13 residues. V shed 3 bases, J shed 6 bases, and the junction held 8 bases outside the gene matches. Written as DNA, the CDR3 is TGTGCCTGGAGCTCGGACAGGAACTTCGAGCAGTACTTC. It translates to CAWSSDRNFEQYF.

The chain recombines TRBV7-8 with TRBJ1-2, with D tentatively TRBD1 (5 bases). V gave up 4 bases and J gave up 4 bases, with 7 bases separating them. The CDR3 spans 12 residues. The germline CDR1 and CDR2 sequences are SGHVS and FQNEAQ. In DNA form, the CDR3 reads TGTGCCAGCAGCTCAGGGTCCTATGGCTACACCTTC. This translates into CASSSGSYGYTF.

The J gene is TRBJ1-1, the V gene TRBV6-2 or TRBV6-3; D unresolved. V was trimmed by 2 bases and J by 3 bases, leaving 13 bases between them. The germline V gene has CDR1 MNHEY and CDR2 SVGEGT. The CDR3 runs to 15 residues. CDR3 amino acids: CASSYVKGGHTEAFF. The CDR3 DNA is TGTGCCAGCAGTTACGTCAAGGGTGGGCACACTGAAGCTTTCTTT.

This clonotype came up many times. The rearrangement uses TRBV7-8 and TRBJ2-3; D tentatively reads TRBD1 or TRBD2 (5 bases each). The CDR3 consists of 15 residues. Germline V gives CDR1 SGHVS, CDR2 FQNEAQ. V was trimmed by 4 bases and J by 0 bases, leaving 11 bases between them. In nucleotides, the CDR3 is TGTGCCAGCAGCTCGGGGCCTGGAAGCACAGATACGCAGTATTTT. Encoded protein: CASSSGPGSTDTQYF.

This clonotype appeared many times. V usage is TRBV7-6 and J usage is TRBJ2-3; maybe TRBD2 (7 bases). The CDR3 consists of 13 residues. Trimming pared 8 bases from V and 6 bases from J, leaving 15 bases between. CDR1 is SGHVS and CDR2 is FNYEAQ in the germline V gene. The CDR3 coding sequence is TGTGCCAGCCGGAGGGGGGGGGAGGATACGCAGTATTTT. Its translation is CASRRGGEDTQYF.

V and J are TRBV9 and TRBJ1-2, with 7 bases lining up with TRBD1. From germline, CDR1 is SGDLS and CDR2 YYNGEE. Trimming at V came to 7 bases and at J to 4 bases, leaving 4 bases not matched to a gene. The CDR3 is made up of 12 amino acids. For the CDR3, the DNA is TGTGCCAGCCGGGACAGCGGCTATGGCTACACCTTC. It codes for CASRDSGYGYTF.

This clonotype showed up just a few times. V and J are TRBV10-2 and TRBJ2-5, with TRBD2 identical over 7 bases. The trim removed 2 bases at V and 4 bases at J, leaving 1 base unmatched. Germline V gene sequence: CDR1 WSHSY, CDR2 SAAADI. The CDR3 has 13 amino acids. The DNA for the CDR3 is TGCGCCAGCAGTGAGACTAGCGCAGAGACCCAGTACTTC. Amino acids: CASSETSAETQYF.

The V and J genes are TRBV6-2 or TRBV6-3 and TRBJ1-1; 8 bases are shared with TRBD1. CDR1 MNHEY and CDR2 SVGEGT come from the germline V gene. This CDR3 spans 16 amino acids. Trimming at V came to 6 bases and at J to 1 base, leaving 10 bases not matched to a gene. CDR3 protein: CASSPGQGGENTEAFF. Written as DNA, the CDR3 is TGTGCCAGCAGCCCTGGACAGGGAGGGGAGAACACTGAAGCTTTCTTT.

This chain joins TRBV7-9 and TRBJ2-5, with 9 bases identical to TRBD1. Losses at the gene ends were 4 bases for V and 3 bases for J; bases not matched to a gene: 6. The CDR3 is 15 residues long. CDR1 SEHNR and CDR2 FQNEAQ come from the germline V gene (reference sequence). For the CDR3, the DNA is TGTGCCAGCAGCTCAATAGGGACAGGGAAAGAGACCCAGTACTTC. Residues: CASSSIGTGKETQYF.

A few counts support this clonotype. The chain combines TRBV12-3 or TRBV12-4 with TRBJ1-1; TRBD1 aligns across 7 bases. Losses at the gene ends were 6 bases for V and 1 base for J; bases not matched to a gene: 8. This CDR3 comprises 15 residues. DNA of the CDR3: TGTGCCAGCAGCCTAACCGGGACAGCGAACACTGAAGCTTTCTTT. Protein sequence: CASSLTGTANTEAFF.

The genes are TRBV27 and TRBJ2-7; perhaps D is TRBD1 or TRBD2 (5 bases each). V was pared by 7 bases and J by 3 bases, with 16 bases between. From germline, CDR1 is MNHEY and CDR2 SMNVEV (reference sequence). This CDR3 is 14 amino acids long. CDR3 sequence reads: CASIAQGKVYEQYF. The CDR3 DNA follows: TGTGCCAGCATAGCGCAGGGAAAGGTCTACGAGCAGTACTTC.

CDR3 nucleotide sequence: TGTGCCAGCAGCCAAAATGACAGGAAGGGAGGTGGCTACACCTTC. The encoded protein is CASSQNDRKGGGYTF. The chain recombines TRBV2 with TRBJ1-2; D perhaps matches TRBD1 (6 bases). The V gene lost 6 bases and the J gene lost 7 bases, with 21 bases spanning the gap. This CDR3 has 15 residues. Per the germline V gene, CDR1 is SNHLY and CDR2 is FYNNEI.

The chain is built from TRBV10-3 and TRBJ2-2, with 9 bases fitting TRBD1. CDR1 is ENHRY and CDR2 is SYGVKD in the germline V gene. V gave up 4 bases and J gave up 7 bases; unmatched junction bases: 10. This CDR3 has 16 amino acids. The CDR3 coding sequence is TGTGCCATCAGTGCGGGACAGGGAGGCGCCGGCGGGGAGCTGTTTTTT. Its protein is CAISAGQGGAGGELFF.

Only a few counts were recorded for this clonotype. This chain connects TRBV7-8 to TRBJ1-3; tentatively, D is TRBD1 (5 bases). CDR3 size: 16 residues. The V and J ends lost 1 base and 2 bases respectively, with 12 bases between them. Germline-derived CDR1 and CDR2 are SGHVS and FQNEAQ. The CDR3 sequence is CASSLELGLTGNTIYF. CDR3 sequence (DNA): TGTGCCAGCAGCTTAGAGTTGGGGCTTACTGGAAACACCATATATTTT.

This clonotype was recorded only once. CDR3 in DNA: TGCGCCAGCAGTGAGTCTAGCGGCTACAATGAGCAGTTCTTC. It is translated as CASSESSGYNEQFF. The chain employs TRBV10-2 and TRBJ2-1; weak D call: TRBD2 (6 bases). CDR1 and CDR2 (germline): WSHSY, SAAADI. V gave up 0 bases and J gave up 3 bases, with 6 bases separating them. The CDR3 runs to 14 residues.

This clonotype has a count of ten or more. V is TRBV6-1 and J is TRBJ2-1; weak D call: TRBD1 (5 bases). Germline CDR1 and CDR2: MNHNS and SASEGT. Trimming took 5 bases from V and 8 from J, leaving 13 bases between them. CDR3 length: 13 amino acids. In DNA form, the CDR3 reads TGTGCCAGCAGTCCCAGGGTCGGCGATGAGCAGTTCTTC. Translation gives CASSPRVGDEQFF.